The T cell receptor beta chain described here comes from a study of CD8+ T cells in alopecia areata. V was clipped by 0 bases and J by 6 bases, with 6 bases between them. The CDR3 is 12 amino acids. Looked up from germline, CDR1 is SGHAT and CDR2 is FQNNGV. Sequencing relied on a cDNA template that was reverse transcribed from extracted RNA. Produced via immunoSEQ multiplex PCR; TCRdb's table is partial and in-frame only. There are around 190,000 clones in the sample; more than 55% occur only once, and nearly 5% lies in the top ten. Using a FACSAria, the CD4+ and CD8+ T cells were sorted from the PBMCs.

This clonotype originated in a human donor in good health. The genes are TRBV11-2 and TRBJ2-7; D ambiguous. The sample comprised CD8+ T cells sorted from blood. As DNA, the CDR3 is TGTGCCAGCAGCTTAGAGGTGGGCGAGCAGTACTTC. Protein product: CASSLEVGEQYF.